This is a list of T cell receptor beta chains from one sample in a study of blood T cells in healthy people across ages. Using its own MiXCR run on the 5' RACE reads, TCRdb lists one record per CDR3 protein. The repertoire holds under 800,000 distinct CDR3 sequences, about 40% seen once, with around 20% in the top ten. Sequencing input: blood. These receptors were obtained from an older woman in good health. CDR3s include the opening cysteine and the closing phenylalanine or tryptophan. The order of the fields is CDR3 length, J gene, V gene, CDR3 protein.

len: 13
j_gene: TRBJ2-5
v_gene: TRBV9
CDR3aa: CASSVTGVETQYF

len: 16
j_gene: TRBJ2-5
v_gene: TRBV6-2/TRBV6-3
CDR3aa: CASRLGQVRMVETQYF

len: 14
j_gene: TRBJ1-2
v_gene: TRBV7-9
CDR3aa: CASSLDITNYGYTF

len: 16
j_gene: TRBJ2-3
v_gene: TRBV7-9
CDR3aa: CASSRGLAGGADTQYF

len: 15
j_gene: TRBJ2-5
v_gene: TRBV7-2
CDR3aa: CASSSGQGYQETQYF

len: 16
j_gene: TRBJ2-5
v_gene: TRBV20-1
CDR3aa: CSAISGQGLGKGTQYF

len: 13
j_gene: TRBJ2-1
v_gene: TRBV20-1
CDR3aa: CSARSGVLREQFF

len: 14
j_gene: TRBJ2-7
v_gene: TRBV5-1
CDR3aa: CASSLEQALSEQYF

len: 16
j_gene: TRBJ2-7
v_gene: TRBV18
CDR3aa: CASSPEMGGGDYEQYF

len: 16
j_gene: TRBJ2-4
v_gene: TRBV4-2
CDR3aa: CASSQDTASGSNGRYF

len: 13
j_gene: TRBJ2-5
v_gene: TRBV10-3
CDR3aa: CATTGGDQETQYF

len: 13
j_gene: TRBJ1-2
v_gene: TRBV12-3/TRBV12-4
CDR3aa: CASSFATGYGYTF

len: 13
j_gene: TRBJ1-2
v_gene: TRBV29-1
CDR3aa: CSVPGQGDFGYTF

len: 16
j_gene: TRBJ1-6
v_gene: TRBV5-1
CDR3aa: CASSNAFPGTVSPLHF

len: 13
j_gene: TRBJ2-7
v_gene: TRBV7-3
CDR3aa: CASSMTGSYEQYF

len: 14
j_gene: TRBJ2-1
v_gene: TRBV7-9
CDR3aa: CASSSSGSYNEQFF

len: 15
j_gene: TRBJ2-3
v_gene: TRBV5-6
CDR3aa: CASSLGTVSTDMQYF

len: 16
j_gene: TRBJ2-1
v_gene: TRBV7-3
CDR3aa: CASAPRIGLSYNEQFF

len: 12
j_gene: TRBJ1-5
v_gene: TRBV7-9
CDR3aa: CASTFNNQPQHF

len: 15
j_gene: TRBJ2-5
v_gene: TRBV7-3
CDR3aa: CASSLMPGGPETQYF

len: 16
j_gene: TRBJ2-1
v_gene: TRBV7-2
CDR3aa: CASSLTSGRPGNEQFF